The 7 T cell receptor beta chains below come from one sample, sequenced in a study of shared clonotypes between healthy human individuals. Profiling relied on immunoSEQ multiplex PCR, and the TCRdb table lists in-frame clones only, not all of them. The sample contains about 980,000 clones, about 80% of which appear only once. Sequencing was carried out using memory CD4+ T cells sorted from blood. Subset specified: CD45RA-negative fraction. The receptors derive from a man between 18 and 29 years old in good health.

The chain employs TRBV6-5 and TRBJ1-2, with 7 nucleotides matching TRBD1. Trimming took 2 bases from V and 7 from J; bases not matched to a gene: 7. Germline CDR1 MNHEY, CDR2 SVGAGI. This CDR3 is 14 amino acids long. The CDR3 nucleotides are TGTGCCAGCAGTTACCTGACAGGGATTGGTGGCTACACCTTC. This translates into CASSYLTGIGGYTF.

The chain links TRBV18 to TRBJ2-1; TRBD1 aligns across 12 bases. The germline V gene encodes CDR1 KGHSH and CDR2 LQKENI. The ends lost 3 bases at V and 9 bases at J; junction bases unmatched: 3. The CDR3 extends over 14 amino acids. The CDR3 is CASSPGTGGGEQFF. DNA for the CDR3: TGTGCCAGCTCACCCGGGACAGGGGGCGGTGAGCAGTTCTTC.

The chain has TRBV4-2 and TRBJ2-3, with 12 bases that match TRBD2. Germline V gene lookup returns CDR1 LGHNA and CDR2 YNFKEQ. V was pared by 0 bases and J by 5 bases, with 6 bases of the junction left unmatched. This CDR3 is 17 amino acids long. Here the CDR3 DNA reads TGTGCCAGCAGCCAAGAGGCTAGCGGGGGGGCGGGAGATACGCAGTATTTT. It yields the protein CASSQEASGGAGDTQYF.

The CDR3 here is CASSLRGVEAFF. CDR3 nucleotide sequence: TGCGCCAGCAGCCTCAGGGGTGTTGAAGCTTTCTTT. The chain recombines TRBV4-1 with TRBJ1-1; possibly TRBD1 for D (6 bases). Germline values: CDR1 MGHRA, CDR2 YSYEKL. The ends were cut back, 4 bases at V and 7 bases at J, with 10 bases in the middle. The CDR3 has 12 amino acids.

The chain has TRBV11-2 and TRBJ2-2; tentative D call: TRBD2 (5 bases). Germline CDR1 SGHAT, CDR2 FQNNGV. V lost 3 bases to trimming and J lost 4 bases, with 9 bases between them. CDR3 length equals 14 residues. The CDR3 here is CASSLRRSTGELFF. CDR3 in DNA: TGTGCCAGCAGCTTGAGGAGGAGCACCGGGGAGCTGTTTTTT.

J is TRBJ2-3 and V is TRBV19; TRBD2 matches at 9 bases. The CDR3 covers 16 residues. Germline V lookup: CDR1 LNHDA, CDR2 SQIVND (reference sequence). Trimming at V came to 6 bases and at J to 3 bases, leaving 10 bases not matched to a gene. The CDR3 DNA follows: TGTGCCAGTAGCTCGGGTAGCGGGAGAGGTACAGATACGCAGTATTTT. Translated: CASSSGSGRGTDTQYF.

V usage is TRBV11-2 and J usage is TRBJ2-7, with D unclear. CDR3 length: 14 residues. CDR1 is SGHAT and CDR2 is FQNNGV in the germline V gene. The V end was cut by 2 bases, the J end by 6 bases, with 14 bases between. The CDR3 region has the DNA TGTGCCAGCAGCTTAAACCTTCAGAGTCTCGAGCAGTACTTC. It is translated as CASSLNLQSLEQYF.